This T cell receptor (beta chain) emerged from a study of blood T cells in healthy people across ages. This clonotype was picked up many times. PCR was performed a second time for roughly 6 to 12 cycles using a sample-barcoded 5' primer and a J-beta primer mix. TCRdb re-called the 5' RACE reads through MiXCR, storing one row per CDR3 protein. Of 550,000 to 650,000 distinct CDR3 sequences in the sample, roughly 31% were seen once. The CDR3 loop spans 17 amino acids. V was shortened by 1 base and J by 7 bases, with 20 bases between the two germline ends. Germline assignment: CDR1 SGHTA and CDR2 FQGNSA. Sequenced input: blood. The rearrangement joins TRBV7-2 to TRBJ2-1; D not resolved. This clonotype was sampled from a woman older than 75 in good health. Here the CDR3 DNA reads TGTGCCAGCAGCTTAGTGGAAGCGAGGAGAGGTAAAAATGAGCAGTTCTTC. It is translated as CASSLVEARRGKNEQFF.